This T cell receptor (beta chain) stems from a study of OX40 agonist ivuxolimab in advanced cancers. In the study overall: Dose-escalation patients had hepatocellular carcinoma, melanoma, renal cell or head and neck cancer. Having had anti-PD-1, anti-PD-L1 or anti-CTLA-4 therapy before was allowed, and roughly 40% had some.

Patients were ruled out by autoimmune disease history or systemic immunosuppression. Turning to this clone: Its antigen remains unknown.

Trimming removed 2 bases from V and 7 bases from J; junction bases left unmatched: 7. The germline gives CDR1 SGHRS, CDR2 YFSETQ. The CDR3 has 15 amino acids. General observations from the study: CD4+ and CD8+ blood T cells expanded clonally by week 6 at 0.1 to 3.0 mg/kg.

Assay: immunoSEQ multiplex PCR; the TCRdb copy retains only in-frame clones and omits some. The data show 20,000 to 25,000 clones, around 89% seen once. The sample consisted of CD4+ or CD8+ T cells sorted from blood, taken in a trial of the OX40 agonist ivuxolimab. The TCR originated in an adult with an advanced solid tumor such as melanoma, head and neck, liver or kidney cancer. This chain links TRBV5-1 with TRBJ1-4, with 8 bases aligning to TRBD1. In DNA, the CDR3 is TGCGCCAGCAGCTTACTTCAGGGGGCCGGTGAAAAACTGTTTTTT. Encoded protein: CASSLLQGAGEKLFF.